The TCR beta chain described here comes from a study of long-term antiretroviral therapy in people with HIV (dated by TCRdb to 2021 to 2024). About the full investigation: Collection of the earliest samples took place about a decade ahead of the 2015 WHO recommendation for immediate ART, at a time when ART was typically delayed until CD4 counts fell. Test extractions of a monoclonal T-cell line alongside about 30 polyclonal samples showed no cross-contamination during QIAcube processing. A total of roughly 200 cryopreserved PBMC samples came from roughly 30 adults with confirmed HIV infection and were collected serially over a mean of approximately six years (range 1-12). Whether ART initiation and durable HIV suppression were associated with changes in peripheral blood TRB repertoire composition and diversity was tested in a retrospective serial study. About 35% of the 30 participants with HIV were female.

Comments on this clone: It has no known antigen specificity. The input lacks base qualities; no much larger clone sits a single base away.

The immunoSEQ hsTCRB v3.0 assay was used at survey level resolution to sequence the TRB variable region. The target sequencing depth for TRB was roughly 40,000-55,000 T-cell genomes per sample. An Illumina MiSeq with a v3 150-cycle kit was used to sequence the pooled TRB libraries. Processing in the source paper ran as follows. Analysis of repertoires was carried out in R inside a reproducible Nextflow workflow spanning QC, data transformation and analysis. LymphoSeq2, an R package for AIRR-Seq data exploration, was used to implement custom analyses. A handful of samples that produced fewer than 5000 total TRB sequences were removed, so some 190 HIV repertoires were analyzed. Among the approximately 180 retained HIV repertoires, 55 to 60 were collected before ART initiation and about 130 were collected after ART initiation. Each repertoire was downsampled to 5000 TRB nucleotide sequences, and summary statistics were averaged across 100 downsampling iterations. The analysis kept only TRB sequences whose CDR3 regions were at least seven amino acids long. A Shannon entropy-derived clonality score and the Gini coefficient were used to measure diversity. In the repertoire networks, any two of the top 5000 CDR3 amino acid sequences were linked whenever the two sequences differed by an edit distance of one. Antigen specificity groups and MHC restriction were predicted for TRB CDR3 amino acid sequences with GLIPH2. To flag known CMV, EBV, HIV or tissue antigen associations, CDR3 amino acid sequences were matched against VDJdb and McPAS-TCR. Pre-ART, post-ART and control groups were compared with Wilcoxon signed-rank tests and Holm-Bonferroni correction. Held by TCRdb, this immuneACCESS table contains in-frame sequences only and omits some clones. Under half of the omission traces to an unresolved V gene where checked; the cause of the rest is unknown. That table gives V, J and clone size, and the DNA gave D and trimming. The sample yields about 23,000 clones; 85% were counted once. Clones ranked in the top ten supply more than 10% of the sample.

To be included, a participant needed at least one PBMC sample from before ART initiation plus at least two post-ART samples. Every participant with HIV received treatment in the United States of America. Cryopreserved samples of roughly 0.95-10 million PBMC were thawed and washed before DNA extraction. At the time of the earliest PBMC sample for each participant with HIV, ages ranged from about 20 to 55 years. Each participant contributed PBMC samples from 1-4 timepoints before ART initiation and 2-8 timepoints after ART initiation, with a median of 7 samples. Serial HIV viral load, CD4+ T-cell count, ART history and demographic data were obtained for every participant. A Qiagen kit on a QIAcube was used to extract genomic DNA from unsorted PBMC, with samples processed in batches of 12. As encoded in the germline V gene (reference sequence), CDR1 is SGHNT while CDR2 is YYREEE. V is cut back by 4 bases and J by 3 bases, with 7 bases in the junction unmatched. The CDR3, cysteine through phenylalanine, is 17 amino acids long. Only CDR3 DNA remains: 51 bases, in frame from the first base.

Broader findings and caveats from the paper: Because PBMC availability was limited, only the TCR beta chain was sequenced, with no alpha chain pairing. Samples dated from the mid-2000s to the late 2010s, and the ART regimens used may be less effective than current ones. No data were available on ART adherence, viral resistance or therapy changes, limiting inferences about post-ART repertoire changes. Because pre-ART samples had limited cell numbers, profiling was done on unsorted PBMC rather than on sorted CD4+ and CD8+ T cells. At every time point, the repertoire was dominated by expanded TRB clones first identified before ART initiation, although this dominance fluctuated and, in many PLHIV, declined after ART. Starting ART was linked to a significant rise in TRB diversity, yet even with long-term ART the diversity remained significantly lower than in transplant donor controls. Narrower CDR3 length ranges were observed in HIV repertoires than in controls, and an antigen-experienced repertoire with only a slight naive shift after ART was suggested by the network structure.

The TCR sequence derives from a man aged 35 to 55 with HIV. The sample in question was unsorted PBMCs, obtained 1.6 years after starting antiretroviral therapy. The V gene is TRBV5-4 and the J gene is TRBJ2-5, and 15 junctional nucleotides match TRBD2. The CDR3 region reads CASSLRTSGRAEETQYF. In nucleotide form, the sequence is TGTGCCAGCAGCCTACGGACTAGCGGGAGGGCGGAAGAGACCCAGTACTTC.